This T cell receptor beta chain was identified in a study of shared clonotypes between healthy human individuals. V lost 0 bases and J 0 bases, leaving 6 bases between the germline ends. The CDR3 contains 14 residues. Germline lookup yields CDR1 MDHEN and CDR2 SYDVKM. Details on this clone: Its antigen is undetermined. Other DNA sequences in this specimen translate into the identical CDR3.

Notes on the study in general: Among donors, clonotype sharing was expected to be affected by sequencing depth.

Assay: immunoSEQ multiplex PCR; the TCRdb copy retains only in-frame clones and omits some. The sample yields some 2,500,000 clones, about nine tenths seen once. Healthy HIV-negative adults with no recent acute infections or vaccinations were recruited as donors. The donors were all Caucasian adults (living in Nashville, Tennessee). The authors divided CD4+ cells into CD45RA+ naive and CD45RA-negative memory subsets. The sample taken for sequencing was naive CD4+ T cells from PBMCs. Subset defined: CD45RA+ positively selected. The V call is TRBV28, the J call TRBJ2-7; no reliable D call. The sequence derives from a man between 18 and 29 years old in good health. Some clones in this sample may be carry-over from other donors' samples. Written as DNA, the CDR3 is TGTGCCAGCAGTTTATGGGGCAGCTCCTACGAGCAGTACTTC. Translating gives CASSLWGSSYEQYF.